These 9 T cell receptor beta chains were sequenced from one sample in a study of patients and donors after allogeneic stem cell transplantation. One entry per CDR3 protein, called by TCRdb with MiXCR from the RT-PCR reads. The table has roughly 190,000 distinct CDR3 sequences, 35% to 50% seen once. The source material was blood, either unsorted or a sorted T cell fraction (not recorded which). All receptors come from a human donor who was either an allogeneic HSCT recipient or a stem cell or donor lymphocyte infusion donor (not recorded which). It is not recorded whose cells these are; they may come from a transplant donor.

The chain links TRBV5-1 to TRBJ2-1; D not certain. Trimming stripped 4 bases from V and 3 bases from J, with 14 bases between. CDR3 length: 15 residues. Germline loops: CDR1 SGHRS, CDR2 YFSETQ. The DNA for the CDR3 is TGCGCCAGCAGCCCAACAGAACAATTCTACAATGAGCAGTTCTTC. This translates into CASSPTEQFYNEQFF.

V gene TRBV7-2 combines with J gene TRBJ1-5; TRBD1 is a possible D gene (6 bases). The germline CDR1 and CDR2 sequences are SGHTA and FQGNSA. The V end was cut by 5 bases, the J end by 2 bases, with 10 bases between. The CDR3 has 14 residues. CDR3 sequence (DNA): TGTGCCAGCAGCGCTCGACAGGGCAATCAGCCCCAGCATTTT. Its translation is CASSARQGNQPQHF.

The chain links TRBV29-1 to TRBJ1-2; D unresolved. V was shortened by 6 bases and J by 6 bases, with 11 bases between the two germline ends. The CDR3 is 11 amino acids. The germline CDR1 and CDR2 sequences are SQVTM and ANQGSEA. The CDR3 DNA reads as TGCAGCGTGGACTTGCCGGATGGCTACACCTTC. Translating gives CSVDLPDGYTF.

The genes are TRBV14 and TRBJ1-2; the D gene is possibly TRBD1 (5 bases). Germline values: CDR1 SGHDN, CDR2 FVKESK. CDR3 length equals 16 residues. V was pared by 3 bases and J by 1 base, with 15 bases between. The CDR3 nucleotides are TGTGCCAGCAGCCAGACTAACAGGCCGGATAACTATGGCTACACCTTC. Translation: CASSQTNRPDNYGYTF.

The chain uses TRBV5-6 and TRBJ1-2; TRBD1 matches at 8 bases. The germline V gene encodes CDR1 SGHDT and CDR2 YYEEEE. Trimming removed 1 base from V and 6 bases from J; junction bases left unmatched: 5. The CDR3 runs 14 residues. The CDR3 sequence: CASSLLGQGDGYTF. Written as DNA, the CDR3 is TGTGCCAGCAGCTTGTTAGGACAGGGTGATGGCTACACCTTC.

This clonotype was picked up a small number of times. V and J are TRBV7-9 and TRBJ2-7; 7 nucleotides agree with TRBD2. The CDR3 is 16 amino acids. V dropped 4 bases and J dropped 2; count of bases not matched to a gene: 11. CDR1 is SEHNR, CDR2 FQNEAQ, per germline (reference sequence). The CDR3 is CASSSISSGWTYEQYF. The CDR3 coding sequence is TGTGCCAGCAGCTCCATTTCTAGCGGTTGGACCTACGAGCAGTACTTC. The full variable domain, completed using reference TRBV7-9 and TRBJ2-7, is DTGVSQNPRHKITKRGQNVTFRCDPISEHNRLYWYRQTLGQGPEFLTYFQNEAQLEKSRLLSDRFSAERPKGSFSTLEIQRTEQGDSAMYLCASSSISSGWTYEQYFGPGTRLTVT.

The rearrangement links TRBV5-1 to TRBJ2-1; weak D call: TRBD2 (6 bases). The V gene lost 2 bases and the J gene lost 6 bases, with 15 bases spanning the gap. The CDR3 is 15 residues long. Germline V gene lookup returns CDR1 SGHRS and CDR2 YFSETQ. Here the CDR3 reads CASSFRVSGVNEQFF. Here the CDR3 DNA reads TGCGCCAGCAGCTTTAGGGTATCGGGGGTCAATGAGCAGTTCTTC.

The rearrangement uses TRBV4-3 and TRBJ2-1, with D hard to call. This CDR3 spans 16 amino acids. Trimming pared 4 bases from V and 8 bases from J, leaving 21 bases between. CDR1 and CDR2 (germline): LGHNA, YSLEER. CDR3 region: CASSRKVSEIAYEQFF. The CDR3 coding sequence is TGCGCCAGCAGCCGGAAGGTATCGGAGATTGCGTATGAGCAGTTCTTC.

The table lists this clonotype with a few counts. The chain uses TRBV28 and TRBJ2-7; 7 bases fit TRBD1. CDR3 length: 13 residues. Trimming cost V 6 bases and J 3 bases; bases outside gene matches: 5. Per the germline V gene, CDR1 is MDHEN and CDR2 is SYDVKM. CDR3 amino acids: CASRPGTVYEQYF. CDR3 sequence (DNA): TGTGCCAGCAGACCCGGGACAGTCTACGAGCAGTACTTC. Full variable domain (remainder filled in from reference TRBV28 and TRBJ2-7): DVKVTQSSRYLVKRTGEKVFLECVQDMDHENMFWYRQDPGLGLRLIYFSYDVKMKEKGDIPEGYSVSREKKERFSLILESASTNQTSMYLCASRPGTVYEQYFGPGTRLTVT.